This entry features one TCR beta chain sequence. Profiled with immunoSEQ multiplex PCR; TCRdb holds only in-frame clones, not every one. The table records tens of thousands of clones, about 80% of them present only once. The CDR3 has 14 residues. Trimming took off 0 bases at V and 3 bases at J, with 7 bases between the two ends. CDR1 and CDR2 from the germline V gene are SEHNR and FQNEAQ (reference sequence). The data stem from a study of blood T cell repertoires in COVID-19. The sequenced material came from peripheral blood. This clonotype originated in a man between 25 and 39 years old with COVID-19, enrolled during active disease. The V and J genes are TRBV7-9 and TRBJ2-3; tentatively, D is TRBD1 (5 bases). CDR3 in DNA: TGTGCCAGCAGCTTAGCGAAGGGGACAGATACGCAGTATTTT. Translated, it gives CASSLAKGTDTQYF.